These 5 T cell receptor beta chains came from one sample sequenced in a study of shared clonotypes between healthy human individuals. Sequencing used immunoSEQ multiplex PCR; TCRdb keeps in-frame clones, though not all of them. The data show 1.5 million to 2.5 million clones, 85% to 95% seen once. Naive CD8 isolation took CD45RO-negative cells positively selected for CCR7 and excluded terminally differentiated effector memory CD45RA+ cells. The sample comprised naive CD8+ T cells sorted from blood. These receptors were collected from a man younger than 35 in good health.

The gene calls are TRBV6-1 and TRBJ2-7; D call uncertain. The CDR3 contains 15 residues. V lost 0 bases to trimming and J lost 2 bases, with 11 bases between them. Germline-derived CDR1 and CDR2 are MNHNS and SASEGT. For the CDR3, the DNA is TGTGCCAGCAGTGAAGCGGGCAGCTTCCCCTACGAGCAGTACTTC. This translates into CASSEAGSFPYEQYF.

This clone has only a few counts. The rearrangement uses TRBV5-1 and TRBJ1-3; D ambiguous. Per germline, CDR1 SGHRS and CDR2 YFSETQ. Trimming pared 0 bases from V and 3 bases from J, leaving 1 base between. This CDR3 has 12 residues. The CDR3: CASSLDGNTIYF. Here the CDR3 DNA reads TGCGCCAGCAGCTTGGATGGAAACACCATATATTTT. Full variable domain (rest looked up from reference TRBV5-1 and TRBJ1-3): KAGVTQTPRYLIKTRGQQVTLSCSPISGHRSVSWYQQTPGQGLQFLFEYFSETQRNKGNFPGRFSGRQFSNSRSEMNVSTLELGDSALYLCASSLDGNTIYFGEGSWLTVV.

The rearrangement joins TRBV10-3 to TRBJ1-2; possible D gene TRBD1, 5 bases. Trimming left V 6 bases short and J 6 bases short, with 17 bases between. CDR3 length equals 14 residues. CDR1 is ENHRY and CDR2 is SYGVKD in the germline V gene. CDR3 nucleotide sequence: TGTGCCATCAGGGGGCCAGATATGGGGAATGGCTACACCTTC. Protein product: CAIRGPDMGNGYTF.

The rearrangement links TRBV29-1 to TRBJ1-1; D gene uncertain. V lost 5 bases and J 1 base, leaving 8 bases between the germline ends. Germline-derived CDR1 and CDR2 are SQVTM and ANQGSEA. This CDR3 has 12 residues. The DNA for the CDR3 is TGCAGCGTTATAGGCCAGAACACTGAAGCTTTCTTT. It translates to CSVIGQNTEAFF.

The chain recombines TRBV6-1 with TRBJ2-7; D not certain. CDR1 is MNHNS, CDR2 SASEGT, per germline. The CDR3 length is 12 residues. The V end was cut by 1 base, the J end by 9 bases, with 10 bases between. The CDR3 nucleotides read TGTGCCAGCAGTGAAGACGGCGGAATGCAGTACTTC. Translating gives CASSEDGGMQYF.